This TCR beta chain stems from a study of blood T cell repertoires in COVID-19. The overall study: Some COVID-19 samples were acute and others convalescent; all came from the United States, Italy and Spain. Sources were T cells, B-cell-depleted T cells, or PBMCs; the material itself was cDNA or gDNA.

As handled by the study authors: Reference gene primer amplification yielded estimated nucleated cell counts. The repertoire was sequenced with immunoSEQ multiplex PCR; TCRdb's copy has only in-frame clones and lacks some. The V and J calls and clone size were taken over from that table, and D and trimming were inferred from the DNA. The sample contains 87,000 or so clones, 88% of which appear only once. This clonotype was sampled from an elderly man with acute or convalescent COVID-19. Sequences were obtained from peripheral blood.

CDR3 residues: CASRTSDGAEQYF. CDR3 in DNA: TGTGCCAGCCGGACATCGGACGGAGCCGAGCAGTACTTC. This chain joins TRBV25-1 and TRBJ2-7, with a possible D match to TRBD1 (5 bases). The CDR3 consists of 13 residues. V dropped 8 bases and J dropped 6 bases, with 17 bases sitting between them. Per the germline V gene, CDR1 is MGHDK and CDR2 is SYGVNS.